The rows below give T cell receptor beta chains drawn from one sample of a study of blood T cell repertoires in COVID-19. The table came from immunoSEQ multiplex PCR; TCRdb's copy has only in-frame clones and leaves some out. The top ten clones hold 1.5% to 2% of a sample with about 100,000 clones, less than 90% of them seen once. The sequenced material came from peripheral blood. The receptors were gathered from an elderly man with acute or convalescent COVID-19. Each CDR3 is given with its conserved first and last residue. The order of the fields is clone size, V gene, D gene, J gene, CDR3 protein, CDR3 DNA. D genes are given only for firm matches. The size entry is marked missing in some rows and otherwise reads once, few, many or a size class.

abundance: NA
v_gene: TRBV2
d_gene: TRBD1
j_gene: TRBJ1-2
CDR3aa: CASRTGGNYGYTF
CDR3nt: TGTGCCAGCAGGACAGGGGGTAACTATGGCTACACCTTC

abundance: once
v_gene: TRBV2
d_gene: NA
j_gene: TRBJ1-1
CDR3aa: CASRGDWQPEAFF
CDR3nt: TGTGCCAGCAGGGGCGATTGGCAGCCTGAAGCTTTCTTT

abundance: NA
v_gene: TRBV18
d_gene: NA
j_gene: TRBJ1-5
CDR3aa: CASSRTENQPQHF
CDR3nt: TGTGCCAGCTCACGGACAGAAAATCAGCCCCAGCATTTT

abundance: few
v_gene: TRBV27
d_gene: NA
j_gene: TRBJ1-5
CDR3aa: CASSLPGMPQHF
CDR3nt: TGTGCCAGCAGTTTGCCGGGTATGCCCCAGCATTTT

abundance: NA
v_gene: TRBV20-1
d_gene: NA
j_gene: TRBJ1-2
CDR3aa: CRGGNGQGYTF
CDR3nt: TGCAGGGGGGGGAACGGTCAGGGCTACACCTTC

abundance: NA
v_gene: TRBV28
d_gene: NA
j_gene: TRBJ2-2
CDR3aa: CASRGSFSLGLFF
CDR3nt: TGTGCCAGCAGGGGGAGTTTTAGTCTCGGGCTGTTTTTT

abundance: few
v_gene: TRBV18
d_gene: TRBD1
j_gene: TRBJ2-7
CDR3aa: CASSQGQGNEQYF
CDR3nt: TGTGCCAGCTCCCAGGGACAGGGGAACGAGCAGTACTTC

abundance: NA
v_gene: TRBV5-4
d_gene: NA
j_gene: TRBJ1-6
CDR3aa: CASSSPESPLHF
CDR3nt: TGTGCCAGCAGCTCCCCAGAATCACCCCTCCACTTT

abundance: NA
v_gene: TRBV18
d_gene: TRBD1
j_gene: TRBJ1-6
CDR3aa: CASSPFHTGGSSYNSPLHF
CDR3nt: TGTGCCAGCTCACCATTCCATACAGGGGGTAGCTCCTATAATTCACCCCTCCACTTT

abundance: NA
v_gene: TRBV23-1
d_gene: TRBD1
j_gene: TRBJ2-4
CDR3aa: CASSPPGPRDSPCKAKNIQYF
CDR3nt: TGCGCCAGCAGTCCTCCCGGTCCCAGGGACAGCCCCTGTAAGGCCAAAAACATTCAGTACTTC

abundance: NA
v_gene: TRBV19
d_gene: TRBD1
j_gene: TRBJ1-5
CDR3aa: CASSLPGGDRGCNQPQHF
CDR3nt: TGTGCCAGTAGTCTCCCGGGGGGGGACAGGGGCTGCAATCAGCCCCAGCATTTT

abundance: few
v_gene: TRBV7-9
d_gene: NA
j_gene: TRBJ1-6
CDR3aa: CASSSTAGWNSPLHF
CDR3nt: TGTGCCAGCAGCTCTACAGCGGGGTGGAATTCACCCCTCCACTTT

abundance: few
v_gene: TRBV7-8
d_gene: NA
j_gene: TRBJ1-6
CDR3aa: CASSLRSDRSPLHF
CDR3nt: TGTGCCAGCAGCCTCAGGTCGGATCGATCACCCCTCCACTTT

abundance: NA
v_gene: TRBV5-1
d_gene: NA
j_gene: TRBJ1-3
CDR3aa: CASSLGVSGNTIYF
CDR3nt: TGCGCCAGCAGCTTAGGAGTCTCTGGAAACACCATATATTTT

abundance: NA
v_gene: TRBV5-4
d_gene: TRBD2
j_gene: TRBJ2-5
CDR3aa: CASSFPGTSGRTPETQYF
CDR3nt: TGTGCCAGCAGCTTCCCCGGGACTAGCGGGAGGACCCCAGAGACCCAGTACTTC

abundance: NA
v_gene: TRBV28
d_gene: NA
j_gene: TRBJ2-2
CDR3aa: CASSSSDLGSGELFF
CDR3nt: TGTGCCAGCAGTTCGTCAGACTTAGGCTCCGGGGAGCTGTTTTTT

abundance: NA
v_gene: TRBV5-5
d_gene: TRBD1
j_gene: TRBJ2-6
CDR3aa: CASSLTGAGANVLTF
CDR3nt: TGTGCCAGCAGCCTGACAGGGGCTGGGGCCAACGTCCTGACTTTC

abundance: NA
v_gene: TRBV5-1
d_gene: TRBD1
j_gene: TRBJ2-7
CDR3aa: CASSLAAGTAGGYEQYF
CDR3nt: TGCGCCAGCAGCTTGGCCGCCGGGACAGCCGGTGGATACGAGCAGTACTTC

abundance: few
v_gene: TRBV29-1
d_gene: TRBD2
j_gene: TRBJ2-7
CDR3aa: CSVAISGGTYEQYF
CDR3nt: TGCAGCGTCGCCATTAGCGGGGGGACCTACGAGCAGTACTTC

abundance: NA
v_gene: TRBV10-3
d_gene: TRBD1
j_gene: TRBJ1-3
CDR3aa: CATWIGQDSNTIYF
CDR3nt: TGTGCCACCTGGATCGGACAGGACAGTAACACCATATATTTT

abundance: NA
v_gene: TRBV29-1
d_gene: TRBD2
j_gene: TRBJ2-1
CDR3aa: CSVESSGNPYNEQFF
CDR3nt: TGCAGCGTTGAGAGTAGCGGGAACCCCTACAATGAGCAGTTCTTC

abundance: NA
v_gene: TRBV7-9
d_gene: TRBD2
j_gene: TRBJ2-1
CDR3aa: CASSLFGLAGGRAREQFF
CDR3nt: TGTGCCAGCAGCTTATTCGGACTAGCGGGAGGGAGGGCTAGGGAGCAGTTCTTC

abundance: NA
v_gene: TRBV27
d_gene: TRBD1
j_gene: TRBJ1-1
CDR3aa: CASSLRGQGPHFTEAFF
CDR3nt: TGTGCCAGCAGTTTAAGAGGACAGGGACCCCATTTTACTGAAGCTTTCTTT

abundance: NA
v_gene: TRBV18
d_gene: NA
j_gene: TRBJ1-4
CDR3aa: CASSPRPTGTANEKLFF
CDR3nt: TGTGCCAGCTCACCACGACCTACAGGGACGGCTAATGAAAAACTGTTTTTT

abundance: NA
v_gene: TRBV6-5
d_gene: NA
j_gene: TRBJ2-3
CDR3aa: CASSYSFRDTQYF
CDR3nt: TGTGCCAGCAGTTACTCATTCAGAGATACGCAGTATTTT

abundance: NA
v_gene: TRBV28
d_gene: NA
j_gene: TRBJ1-4
CDR3aa: CASRDGGSASNEKLFF
CDR3nt: TGTGCCAGCAGGGATGGGGGGAGTGCGTCTAATGAAAAACTGTTTTTT

abundance: NA
v_gene: TRBV7-2
d_gene: TRBD2
j_gene: TRBJ2-1
CDR3aa: CASSLGLAGRSSYNEQFF
CDR3nt: TGTGCCAGCAGCTTGGGACTAGCGGGGCGAAGCTCCTACAATGAGCAGTTCTTC

abundance: NA
v_gene: TRBV6-1
d_gene: NA
j_gene: TRBJ1-2
CDR3aa: CASSENGGAYGYTF
CDR3nt: TGTGCCAGCAGTGAAAATGGCGGGGCCTATGGCTACACCTTC

abundance: NA
v_gene: TRBV2
d_gene: NA
j_gene: TRBJ2-3
CDR3aa: CASRPGHATDTQYF
CDR3nt: TGTGCCAGCAGGCCGGGACACGCCACAGATACGCAGTATTTT

abundance: NA
v_gene: TRBV7-3
d_gene: NA
j_gene: TRBJ1-5
CDR3aa: CASSFDRNQPQHF
CDR3nt: TGTGCCAGCAGCTTCGACAGGAATCAGCCCCAGCATTTT

abundance: NA
v_gene: TRBV5-3
d_gene: NA
j_gene: TRBJ2-7
CDR3aa: CARSSRGSSLEQYF
CDR3nt: TGTGCCAGAAGCTCCCGGGGTAGCTCTCTGGAGCAGTACTTC

abundance: NA
v_gene: TRBV27
d_gene: NA
j_gene: TRBJ2-1
CDR3aa: CASSLTAAYNEQFF
CDR3nt: TGTGCCAGCAGTCTAACAGCCGCTTACAATGAGCAGTTCTTC